These T cell receptor beta chains were read from a single sample in a study of PD-1 blockade in classical Hodgkin lymphoma. Repertoires were generated with immunoSEQ multiplex PCR, while TCRdb's copy carries only in-frame clones and drops some. The data hold approximately 84,000 clones, with roughly 89% observed a single time. The source material was peripheral blood mononuclear cells (PBMCs), sampled at baseline. The receptors stem from a human donor with classical Hodgkin lymphoma. Both conserved end residues are part of each CDR3. Each record gives: clone size, V gene, J gene, D gene, CDR3 DNA, CDR3 protein. A D gene is named only where the DNA matches it firmly. Rows may omit the clone size; those that give it use once, few, many or a size class.

.	TRBV6-5	TRBJ1-2	.	TGTGCCAGCAGACAAACAGGACTCTATGGCTACACCTTC	CASRQTGLYGYTF
.	TRBV11-2	TRBJ1-3	TRBD1	TGTGCCAGCAGCTTAGTCCAGGGGGGAAGCTCTGGAAACACCATATATTTT	CASSLVQGGSSGNTIYF
.	TRBV28	TRBJ2-7	TRBD2	TGTGCCAGCAGTTTACCGGGACTAGGCTACGAGCAGTACTTC	CASSLPGLGYEQYF
.	TRBV7-9	TRBJ2-2	.	TGTGCCAGCAGCTTAGATGAGGGGCTTTTCGGGGAGCTGTTTTTT	CASSLDEGLFGELFF
.	TRBV25-1	TRBJ2-3	TRBD2	TGTGCCAGCAGTGAAGAGGGAGGGCCGATAGATACGCAGTATTTT	CASSEEGGPIDTQYF
.	TRBV7-8	TRBJ1-2	.	TGTGCCAGCAGCTTAGGGGTCAGCCCAAACTATGGCTACACCTTC	CASSLGVSPNYGYTF
.	TRBV19	TRBJ1-1	TRBD1	TGTGCCAGTAGTTTACCGCAGGGGGCCACTGAAGCTTTCTTT	CASSLPQGATEAFF
.	TRBV4-1	TRBJ2-1	.	TGCGCCAGCAGGCCCGACTCCGATGAGCAGTTCTTC	CASRPDSDEQFF
.	TRBV18	TRBJ2-7	.	TGTGCCAGCTCACCAATGAGGGACTTCTACGAGCAGTACTTC	CASSPMRDFYEQYF
.	TRBV5-4	TRBJ2-1	TRBD2	TGTGCCAGCAGCTATGCACCGGGACTATTCTACAATGAGCAGTTCTTC	CASSYAPGLFYNEQFF
.	TRBV6-5	TRBJ2-7	.	TGTGCCAGCAGTTACTCGCAATCGTCCGAGCAGTACTTC	CASSYSQSSEQYF
.	TRBV5-6	TRBJ2-7	.	TGTGCCAGCAGCTGGACCTCTAGCCGAGTCGAGGGGGTCTACGAGCAGTACTTC	CASSWTSSRVEGVYEQYF
.	TRBV12-5	TRBJ2-7	.	TGTGCTAGTGGCCCGGACAGCCTAAGGACCTACGAGCAGTACTTC	CASGPDSLRTYEQYF
.	TRBV19	TRBJ2-6	.	TGTGCCAGTAGTTGGACAACCCGATCTGGGGCCAACGTCCTGACTTTC	CASSWTTRSGANVLTF
.	TRBV10-2	TRBJ2-1	TRBD1	TGCGCCAGCGCAGACAGGGGAATATACAATGAGCAGTTCTTC	CASADRGIYNEQFF
.	TRBV18	TRBJ1-1	.	TGTGCCAGCTCACCAAAATCAGCGAGGAGTGAAGCTTTCTTT	CASSPKSARSEAFF
.	TRBV18	TRBJ1-2	TRBD1	TGTGCCAGCTCACAGGGGACAGGGGACACTAACTATGGCTACACCTTC	CASSQGTGDTNYGYTF
.	TRBV6-6	TRBJ1-1	.	TGTGCCAGCACCCATGCCCGAGACACTGAAGCTTTCTTT	CASTHARDTEAFF
few	TRBV6-5	TRBJ2-7	.	TGTGCCAGCAGTTACTCGGAGCAGACCTACGAGCAGTACTTC	CASSYSEQTYEQYF
once	TRBV28	TRBJ1-4	.	TGTGCCAGCAGTAAAGGGGAACTTGCAACTAATGAAAAACTGTTTTTT	CASSKGELATNEKLFF
.	TRBV6-4	TRBJ1-5	.	TGTGCCAGCTTAATGTGGCCCCAGCATTTT	CASLMWPQHF
.	TRBV27	TRBJ2-1	TRBD1	TGTGCCAGCACCGCGGACAGGTTCCCATACAATGAGCAGTTCTTC	CASTADRFPYNEQFF
.	TRBV9	TRBJ1-2	.	TGTGCCAGCAGTGGGAAGAGGGCGAGGCATGGCTACACCTTC	CASSGKRARHGYTF
once	TRBV15	TRBJ1-2	.	TGTGCCACCAGCAGAGATCGAAGGGCCCCTGGGGACTATGGCTACACCTTC	CATSRDRRAPGDYGYTF
.	TRBV2	TRBJ2-7	.	TGTGCCAGCAGTGCGAAGGGTTACGAGCAGTACTTC	CASSAKGYEQYF
.	TRBV10-1	TRBJ2-3	.	TGCGCCAGCAGCCATTTTAGATTCTCAGATACGCAGTATTTT	CASSHFRFSDTQYF
.	TRBV6-5	TRBJ1-4	.	TGTGCCAGCCGTAAATTGGGTGATGAAAAACTGTTTTTT	CASRKLGDEKLFF
.	TRBV29-1	TRBJ1-2	TRBD1	TGCAGCGTGGACAGGACAGGGAATGGCTACACCTTC	CSVDRTGNGYTF